What follows are 13 T cell receptor beta chains derived from one specimen sequenced in a study of T cells after yellow fever vaccination. Each CDR3 protein is one row after TCRdb ran MiXCR on the 5' RACE reads. The table has 200,000 to 250,000 distinct CDR3 sequences, approximately 3% seen once. Sequences were derived from CD4+ T cells sorted from PBMCs, sampled 10 days after the yellow fever booster vaccination. The receptors stem from a man younger than 30 who received the YFV17D yellow fever vaccine.

This clonotype was seen more than once but under ten times. V gene TRBV12-3 or TRBV12-4 combines with J gene TRBJ1-1; unclear D gene. The V and J ends lost 6 bases and 5 bases respectively, with 13 bases between them. The CDR3 has 13 residues. The CDR3 bases are TGTGCCAGCAGCCTGTATCTGGGGACTGAAGCTTTCTTT. It yields the protein CASSLYLGTEAFF.

In this sample, this clonotype turned up a few times. The chain combines TRBV5-1 with TRBJ1-1, with 10 bases matching TRBD1. V was pared by 4 bases and J by 3 bases, with 3 bases of the junction left unmatched. The germline V gene has CDR1 SGHRS and CDR2 YFSETQ. CDR3 length: 14 amino acids. CDR3 DNA: TGCGCCAGCAGCGACGGGACAGGGGACACTGAAGCTTTCTTT. Translating gives CASSDGTGDTEAFF.

This clonotype was seen ten or more times. The chain recombines TRBV7-2 with TRBJ2-5; D possibly uses TRBD1 or TRBD2 (5 bases each). Trimming removed 5 bases at V and 1 base at J, with 11 bases between. CDR3 size: 14 residues. CDR1 SGHTA and CDR2 FQGNSA come from the germline V gene. The CDR3 nucleotides read TGTGCCAGCAGCCACAACGGGGCCCAAGAGACCCAGTACTTC. It specifies CASSHNGAQETQYF. Full variable domain (missing parts from reference TRBV7-2 and TRBJ2-5): GAGVSQSPSNKVTEKGKDVELRCDPISGHTALYWYRQSLGQGLEFLIYFQGNSAPDKSGLPSDRFSAERTGGSVSTLTIQRTQQEDSAVYLCASSHNGAQETQYFGPGTRLLVL.

This clonotype came up many times. V gene TRBV30 combines with J gene TRBJ2-2; 12 bases line up with TRBD2. The germline gives CDR1 GTSNPN, CDR2 SVGIG (reference sequence). This CDR3 region has 15 residues. CDR3 loop: CAGLAGGVNTGELFF. CDR3 in DNA: TGTGCTGGGCTAGCGGGGGGGGTGAACACCGGGGAGCTGTTTTTT.

The J gene is TRBJ2-2, the V gene TRBV20-1; D possibly uses TRBD1 or TRBD2 (5 bases each). Per germline, CDR1 DFQATT and CDR2 SNEGSKA (reference sequence). Trimming stripped 0 bases from V and 4 bases from J, with 6 bases between. CDR3 size: 13 residues. The CDR3 coding sequence is TGCAGTGCTAGAGATGGGGGCACCGGGGAGCTGTTTTTT. Protein sequence: CSARDGGTGELFF.

This clonotype appeared many times. The chain links TRBV7-2 to TRBJ1-1; D remains ambiguous. The V gene's germline CDR1 is SGHTA and CDR2 FQGNSA. CDR3 size: 14 residues. Deletions cut 0 bases from V and 5 bases from J, with 10 bases between. The CDR3 DNA is TGTGCCAGCAGCTTAGCGCGGGGTGAGACTGAAGCTTTCTTT. Translating gives CASSLARGETEAFF.

In its sample, this clonotype was seen many times. The genes are TRBV27 and TRBJ2-5; D might be TRBD1 (6 bases). Germline V gene lookup returns CDR1 MNHEY and CDR2 SMNVEV (reference sequence). Trimming removed 3 bases from V and 4 bases from J, with 9 bases in between. CDR3 length: 13 amino acids. The CDR3 sequence: CASSFDRIETQYF. In DNA, the CDR3 is TGTGCCAGCAGTTTCGACAGGATAGAGACCCAGTACTTC.

The chain combines TRBV19 with TRBJ2-2; D remains ambiguous. The V end was cut by 6 bases, the J end by 1 base, with 9 bases between. This CDR3 region has 14 residues. Germline V CDR1 and CDR2: LNHDA, SQIVND (reference sequence). The CDR3 region is CASRTDWNTGELFF. For the CDR3, the DNA is TGTGCCAGTAGGACCGATTGGAACACCGGGGAGCTGTTTTTT.

This clonotype was seen ten or more times. The J gene is TRBJ2-7, the V gene TRBV2; 9 nucleotides match TRBD1. In germline, CDR1 is SNHLY, CDR2 FYNNEI. The CDR3 spans 13 residues. V was pared by 6 bases and J by 5 bases, with 5 bases of the junction left unmatched. DNA for the CDR3: TGTGCCAGCAGCCGGGACAGGGCCGACGAGCAGTACTTC. Translated, it gives CASSRDRADEQYF. The whole variable domain, filled in from reference TRBV2 and TRBJ2-7, reads EPEVTQTPSHQVTQMGQEVILRCVPISNHLYFYWYRQILGQKVEFLVSFYNNEISEKSEIFDDQFSVERPDGSNFTLKIRSTKLEDSAMYFCASSRDRADEQYFGPGTRLTVT.

This clonotype was detected many times. The V and J genes are TRBV20-1 and TRBJ2-3; the D gene is possibly TRBD1 (6 bases). There are 13 residues in the CDR3. Trimming stripped 5 bases from V and 6 bases from J, with 15 bases between. Germline V gene data show CDR1 as DFQATT and CDR2 as SNEGSKA (reference sequence). CDR3 residues: CSAQGTSMDTQYF. The CDR3 DNA reads TGCAGTGCTCAAGGGACATCCATGGATACGCAGTATTTT.

This clonotype was recorded at least ten times. The chain combines TRBV12-3 or TRBV12-4 with TRBJ2-1; 8 nucleotides agree with TRBD2. After removal of 5 bases from V and 8 bases from J, the junction contained 14 bases not matched to a gene. This CDR3 contains 16 residues. The CDR3 region has the DNA TGTGCCAGCAGTCCCCTGCTTTCCGGGGGGGTAGATGAGCAGTTCTTC. This translates into CASSPLLSGGVDEQFF.

Turning to this clonotype: This sequence may be a read error, since a much larger clone differs from it by one base. The V call is TRBV20-1, the J call TRBJ2-2, with TRBD1 identical over 7 bases. CDR1 is DFQATT, CDR2 SNEGSKA, per germline (reference sequence). The ends lost 7 bases at V and 7 bases at J; junction bases unmatched: 6. The CDR3 extends over 12 amino acids. CDR3 nucleotides: TGCAGTGGTAAACAGGGGATCGGGGAGCTGTTTTTT. Encoded protein: CSGKQGIGELFF.

Ten or more counts support this clonotype. The chain is built from TRBV20-1 and TRBJ2-3, with 12 bases fitting TRBD1. Germline V gene data show CDR1 as DFQATT and CDR2 as SNEGSKA (reference sequence). V lost 7 bases to trimming and J lost 3 bases; unmatched junction nucleotides: 8. The CDR3 covers 15 residues. This CDR3 reads CSDHPGQGATDTQYF. As DNA, the CDR3 is TGCAGTGATCACCCGGGACAGGGGGCAACAGATACGCAGTATTTT.